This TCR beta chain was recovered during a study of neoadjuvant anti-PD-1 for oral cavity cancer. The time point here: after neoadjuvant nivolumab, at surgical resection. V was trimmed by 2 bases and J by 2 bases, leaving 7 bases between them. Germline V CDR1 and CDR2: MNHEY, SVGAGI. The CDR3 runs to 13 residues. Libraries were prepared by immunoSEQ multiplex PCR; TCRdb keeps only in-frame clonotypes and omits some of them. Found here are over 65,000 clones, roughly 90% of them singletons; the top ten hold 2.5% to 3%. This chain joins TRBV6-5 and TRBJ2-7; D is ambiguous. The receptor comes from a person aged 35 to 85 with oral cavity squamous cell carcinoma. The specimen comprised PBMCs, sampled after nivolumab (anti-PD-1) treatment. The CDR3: CASSYLDTYEQYF. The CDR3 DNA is TGTGCCAGCAGTTACCTCGACACCTACGAGCAGTACTTC.